The TCR beta chain under discussion was sequenced for a study of immune cell composition in non-small cell lung cancer. Study-wide context: Tumours were mainly lung adenocarcinoma or squamous cell carcinoma.

Study-wide results and caveats: Clones >0.5% enriched in tumour were rarer in adenocarcinoma (about 33%) than squamous (around 75%).

Normal lung was taken at the farthest possible site, at least 3 cm from tumour. Template was genomic DNA from frozen, unsorted single-cell suspensions. The repertoire was sequenced with immunoSEQ multiplex PCR; TCRdb's copy has only in-frame clones and lacks some. The sample includes about 2,000 clones, around 70% of them seen just once. As regards this clone: Its antigen is currently unknown.

V lost 2 bases to trimming and J lost 4 bases; unmatched junction nucleotides: 15. The V gene's germline CDR1 is LGHNA and CDR2 YSLEER. The CDR3 contains 19 residues. Material: non-adjacent lung tissue. This receptor was taken from a human donor with non-small cell lung cancer. The chain uses TRBV4-3 and TRBJ2-1, with 9 positions matching TRBD2. The chain's CDR3 is CASSQRPPASGVYYNEQFF. The CDR3 DNA follows: TGCGCCAGCAGCCAACGGCCCCCCGCTAGCGGGGTATATTACAATGAGCAGTTCTTC.